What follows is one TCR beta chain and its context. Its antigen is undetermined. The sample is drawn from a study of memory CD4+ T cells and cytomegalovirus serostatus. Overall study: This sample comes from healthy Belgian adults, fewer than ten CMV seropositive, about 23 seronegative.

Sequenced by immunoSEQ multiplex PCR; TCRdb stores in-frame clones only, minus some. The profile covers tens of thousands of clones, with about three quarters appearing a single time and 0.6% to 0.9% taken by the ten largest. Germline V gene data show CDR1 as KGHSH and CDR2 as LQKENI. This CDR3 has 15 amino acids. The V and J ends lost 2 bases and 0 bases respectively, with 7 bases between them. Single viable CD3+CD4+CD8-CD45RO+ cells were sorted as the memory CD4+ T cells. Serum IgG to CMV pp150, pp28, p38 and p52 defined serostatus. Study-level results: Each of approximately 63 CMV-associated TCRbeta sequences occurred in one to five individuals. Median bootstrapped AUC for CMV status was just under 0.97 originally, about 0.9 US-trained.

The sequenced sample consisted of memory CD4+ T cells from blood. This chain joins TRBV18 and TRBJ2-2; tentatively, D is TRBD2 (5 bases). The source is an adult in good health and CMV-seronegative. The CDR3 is CASSPVLANTGELFF. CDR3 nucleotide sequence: TGTGCCAGCTCACCAGTACTAGCGAACACCGGGGAGCTGTTTTTT. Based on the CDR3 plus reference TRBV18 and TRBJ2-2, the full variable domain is NAGVMQNPRHLVRRRGQEARLRCSPMKGHSHVYWYRQLPEEGLKFMVYLQKENIIDESGMPKERFSAEFPKEGPSILRIQQVVRGDSAAYFCASSPVLANTGELFFGEGSRLTVL.